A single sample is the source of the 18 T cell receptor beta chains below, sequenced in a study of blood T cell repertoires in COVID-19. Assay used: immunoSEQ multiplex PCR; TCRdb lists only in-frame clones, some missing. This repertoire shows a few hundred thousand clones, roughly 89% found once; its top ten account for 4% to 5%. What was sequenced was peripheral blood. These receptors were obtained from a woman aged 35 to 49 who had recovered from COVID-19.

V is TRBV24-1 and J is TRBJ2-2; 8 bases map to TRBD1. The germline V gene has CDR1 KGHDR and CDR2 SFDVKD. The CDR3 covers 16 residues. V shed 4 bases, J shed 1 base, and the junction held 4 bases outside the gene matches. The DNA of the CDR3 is TGTGCCACCAGTGACCCAGGGGGCGTGAACACCGGGGAGCTGTTTTTT. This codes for CATSDPGGVNTGELFF.

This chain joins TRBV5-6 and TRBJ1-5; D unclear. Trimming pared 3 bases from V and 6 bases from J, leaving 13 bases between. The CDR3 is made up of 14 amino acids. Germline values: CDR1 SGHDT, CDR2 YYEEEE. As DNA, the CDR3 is TGTGCCAGCAGCTCGAGCGGGAAAGCTCAGCCCCAGCATTTT. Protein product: CASSSSGKAQPQHF.

CDR3 sequence reads: CASSLGLREQFF. As DNA, the CDR3 is TGTGCCAGTAGTCTGGGACTCCGAGAGCAGTTCTTC. This chain joins TRBV19 and TRBJ2-1; weak D call: TRBD2 (6 bases). V lost 5 bases and J 10 bases, leaving 12 bases between the germline ends. The CDR3 consists of 12 residues. From germline, CDR1 is LNHDA and CDR2 SQIVND (reference sequence).

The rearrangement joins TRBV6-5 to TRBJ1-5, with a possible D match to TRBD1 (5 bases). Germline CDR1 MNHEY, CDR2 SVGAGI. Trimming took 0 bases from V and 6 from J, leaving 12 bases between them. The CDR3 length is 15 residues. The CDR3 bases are TGTGCCAGCAGTTACTCGGGGGGTACGGGTCAGCCCCAGCATTTT. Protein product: CASSYSGGTGQPQHF.

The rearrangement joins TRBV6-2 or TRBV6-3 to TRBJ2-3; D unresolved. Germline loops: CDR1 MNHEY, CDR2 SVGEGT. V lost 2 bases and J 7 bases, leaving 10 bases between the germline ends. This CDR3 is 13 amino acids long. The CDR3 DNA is TGTGCCAGCAGTTACAGACTGGCACATACGCAGTATTTT. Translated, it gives CASSYRLAHTQYF.

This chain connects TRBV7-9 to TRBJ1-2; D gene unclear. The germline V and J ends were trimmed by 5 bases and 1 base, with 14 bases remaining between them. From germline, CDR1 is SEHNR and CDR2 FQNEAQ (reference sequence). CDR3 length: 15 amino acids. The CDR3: CASSQLPNRNYGYTF. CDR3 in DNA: TGTGCCAGCAGCCAACTCCCCAACCGTAACTATGGCTACACCTTC.

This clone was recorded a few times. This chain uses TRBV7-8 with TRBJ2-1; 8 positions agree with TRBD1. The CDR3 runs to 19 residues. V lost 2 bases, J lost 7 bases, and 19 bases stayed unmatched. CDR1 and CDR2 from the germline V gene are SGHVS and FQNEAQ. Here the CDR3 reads CASSLYVSRRAGGRNEQFF. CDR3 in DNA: TGTGCCAGCAGCTTATATGTCTCTCGTCGGGCAGGGGGCCGGAATGAGCAGTTCTTC.

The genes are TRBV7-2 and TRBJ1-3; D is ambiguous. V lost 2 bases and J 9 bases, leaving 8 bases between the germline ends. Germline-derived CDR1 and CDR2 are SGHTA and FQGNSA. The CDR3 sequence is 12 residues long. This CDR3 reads CASSLTVPTIYF. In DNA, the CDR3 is TGTGCCAGCAGCTTAACAGTCCCCACCATATATTTT. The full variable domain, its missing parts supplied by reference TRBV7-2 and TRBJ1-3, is GAGVSQSPSNKVTEKGKDVELRCDPISGHTALYWYRQSLGQGLEFLIYFQGNSAPDKSGLPSDRFSAERTGGSVSTLTIQRTQQEDSAVYLCASSLTVPTIYFGEGSWLTVV.

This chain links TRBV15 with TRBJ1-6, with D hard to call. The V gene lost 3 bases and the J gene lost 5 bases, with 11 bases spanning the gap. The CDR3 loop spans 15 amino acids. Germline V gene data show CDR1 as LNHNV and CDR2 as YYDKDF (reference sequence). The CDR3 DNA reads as TGTGCCACCAGCAGCTACAGAGAAAATAATTCACCCCTCCACTTT. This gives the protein CATSSYRENNSPLHF.

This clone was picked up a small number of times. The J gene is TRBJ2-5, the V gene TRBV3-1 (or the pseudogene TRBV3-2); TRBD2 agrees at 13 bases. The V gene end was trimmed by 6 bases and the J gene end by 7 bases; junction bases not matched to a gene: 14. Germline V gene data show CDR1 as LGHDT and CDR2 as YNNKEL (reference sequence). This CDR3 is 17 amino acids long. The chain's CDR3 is CASRHNGTSGNKVTQYF. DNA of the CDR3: TGTGCCAGCAGACACAACGGGACTAGCGGGAACAAAGTGACCCAGTACTTC.

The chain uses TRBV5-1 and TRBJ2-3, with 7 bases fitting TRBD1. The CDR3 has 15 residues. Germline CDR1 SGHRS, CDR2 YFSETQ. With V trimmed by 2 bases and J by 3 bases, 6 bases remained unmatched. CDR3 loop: CASSFEGAGTDTQYF. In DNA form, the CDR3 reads TGCGCCAGCAGCTTCGAGGGGGCAGGGACAGATACGCAGTATTTT.

The CDR3 bases are TGTGCCAGCAGCGCCTCCCCCGGGGGGCTGGGATCTGGGGCCAACGTCCTGACTTTC. Residues: CASSASPGGLGSGANVLTF. The chain carries TRBV9 and TRBJ2-6; D might be TRBD2 (7 bases). V was shortened by 3 bases and J by 1 base, with 20 bases between the two germline ends. This CDR3 has 19 amino acids. CDR1 is SGDLS, CDR2 YYNGEE, per germline.

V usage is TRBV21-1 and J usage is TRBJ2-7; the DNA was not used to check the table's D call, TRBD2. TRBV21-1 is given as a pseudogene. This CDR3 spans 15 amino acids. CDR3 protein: CASATGPHSAYEQYV. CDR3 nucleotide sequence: TGTGCCAGCGCCACCGGTCCCCACTCGGCCTACGAGCAGTACGTC.

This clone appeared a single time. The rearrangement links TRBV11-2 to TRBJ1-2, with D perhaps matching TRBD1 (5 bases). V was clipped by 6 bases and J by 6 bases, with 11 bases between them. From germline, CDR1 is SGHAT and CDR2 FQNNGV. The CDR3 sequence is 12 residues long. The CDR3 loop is CASSLGLDGYTF. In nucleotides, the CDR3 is TGTGCCAGCAGTTTGGGACTAGATGGCTACACCTTC.

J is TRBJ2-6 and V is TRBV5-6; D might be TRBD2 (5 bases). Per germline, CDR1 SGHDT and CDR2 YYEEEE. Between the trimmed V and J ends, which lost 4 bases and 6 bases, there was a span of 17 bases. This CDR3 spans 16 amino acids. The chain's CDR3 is CASSPRGGYQANVLTF. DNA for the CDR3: TGTGCCAGCAGCCCTCGGGGTGGCTACCAGGCCAACGTCCTGACTTTC.

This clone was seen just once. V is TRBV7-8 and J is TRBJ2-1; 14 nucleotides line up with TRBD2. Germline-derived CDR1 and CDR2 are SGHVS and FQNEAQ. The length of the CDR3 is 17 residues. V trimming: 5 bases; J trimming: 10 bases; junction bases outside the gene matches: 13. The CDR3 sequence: CASSPQGGLAGVGEQFF. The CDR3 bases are TGTGCCAGCAGCCCCCAGGGGGGACTAGCGGGGGTAGGCGAGCAGTTCTTC.

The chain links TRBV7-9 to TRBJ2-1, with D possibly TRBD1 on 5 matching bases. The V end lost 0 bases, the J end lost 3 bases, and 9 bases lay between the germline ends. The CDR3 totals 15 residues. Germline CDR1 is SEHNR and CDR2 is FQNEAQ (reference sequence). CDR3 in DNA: TGTGCCAGCAGCTTAGCGCCCCAGGGCTACAATGAGCAGTTCTTC. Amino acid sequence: CASSLAPQGYNEQFF.

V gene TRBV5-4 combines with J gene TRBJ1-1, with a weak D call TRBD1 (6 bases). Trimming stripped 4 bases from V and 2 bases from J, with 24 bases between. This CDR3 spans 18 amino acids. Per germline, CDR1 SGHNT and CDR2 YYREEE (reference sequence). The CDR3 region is CASSPRGVGGGRNTEAFF. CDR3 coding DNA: TGTGCCAGCAGCCCAAGGGGGGTCGGCGGGGGAAGAAACACTGAAGCTTTCTTT.